Below, 13 T cell receptor beta chains from the same sample are listed, as sequenced in a study of blood T cell repertoires in COVID-19. Data came from immunoSEQ multiplex PCR; TCRdb stores just in-frame clones and leaves some out. This sample has about 48,000 clones; 75% to 80% occur once, and the top ten carry around 19%. Sequencing was performed on peripheral blood. These receptors were obtained from a human donor with active or convalescent COVID-19. The donor label of this sample is uncertain.

DNA of the CDR3: TGTGCCAGCAGTACAGGGGGTACGCAGTATTTT. Protein product: CASSTGGTQYF. V usage is TRBV27 and J usage is TRBJ2-3; 8 nucleotides match TRBD1. V lost 5 bases, J lost 8 bases, and 0 bases stayed unmatched. Germline V gene lookup returns CDR1 MNHEY and CDR2 SMNVEV (reference sequence). CDR3 size: 11 residues.

This clone was observed a handful of times. The genes are TRBV3-1 (or the pseudogene TRBV3-2) and TRBJ1-1, with TRBD1 identical over 7 bases. CDR3 length equals 15 residues. V gave up 1 base and J gave up 5 bases; unmatched junction bases: 7. CDR1 is LGHDT and CDR2 is YNNKEL in the germline V gene (reference sequence). The DNA for the CDR3 is TGTGCCAGCAGCCAAGGGCAACAGGGGTTGACTGAAGCTTTCTTT. Translating gives CASSQGQQGLTEAFF.

The V call is TRBV29-1, the J call TRBJ1-2; 9 bases match TRBD1. The CDR3 length is 13 residues. The V segment lost 5 bases and the J segment 6 bases; nucleotides outside the gene matches: 7. Germline CDR1 reads SQVTM; CDR2 reads ANQGSEA. The CDR3 DNA follows: TGCAGCGTTACAGGGGGCACGGTGGATGGCTACACCTTC. As protein: CSVTGGTVDGYTF. Full variable domain (remainder filled in from reference TRBV29-1 and TRBJ1-2): SAVISQKPSRDICQRGTSLTIQCQVDSQVTMMFWYRQQPGQSLTLIATANQGSEATYESGFVIDKFPISRPNLTFSTLTVSNMSPEDSSIYLCSVTGGTVDGYTFGSGTRLTVV.

The rearrangement links TRBV9 to TRBJ2-7, with 9 bases lining up with TRBD2. CDR3 size: 13 residues. Germline V gene sequence: CDR1 SGDLS, CDR2 YYNGEE. The V gene end was trimmed by 2 bases and the J gene end by 5 bases; junction bases not matched to a gene: 2. The CDR3 loop is CASSVSGRNEQYF. The CDR3, as DNA: TGTGCCAGCAGCGTCAGCGGGAGGAACGAGCAGTACTTC.

This clone was recorded a few times. In DNA, the CDR3 is TGTGCCAGCAGCTCGAGGGACAGCTCCTACGAGCAGTACTTC. As protein: CASSSRDSSYEQYF. This chain joins TRBV7-6 and TRBJ2-7; 7 positions agree with TRBD1. CDR3 size: 14 residues. Germline assignment: CDR1 SGHVS and CDR2 FNYEAQ. Trimming took 4 bases from V and 0 from J; bases not matched to a gene: 3.

This clone showed up just a few times. The chain combines TRBV4-2 with TRBJ2-2, with TRBD1 as a possible D gene (6 bases). The V gene lost 1 base and the J gene lost 3 bases, with 6 bases spanning the gap. The CDR3 runs to 14 residues. The V gene's germline CDR1 is LGHNA and CDR2 YNFKEQ. The CDR3 region has the DNA TGTGCCAGCAGCCAAGGACAGGACACCGGGGAGCTGTTTTTT. The encoded protein is CASSQGQDTGELFF.

The chain carries TRBV24-1 and TRBJ1-2; TRBD1 matches at 7 bases. Unmatched junction bases numbered 12, after V lost 10 bases and J lost 2 bases. CDR1 is KGHDR and CDR2 is SFDVKD in the germline V gene. The CDR3 loop spans 15 amino acids. The CDR3 reads CATTRWGQKNYGYTF. In DNA form, the CDR3 reads TGTGCCACTACCCGCTGGGGACAGAAAAACTATGGCTACACCTTC.

The chain uses TRBV2 and TRBJ2-1; TRBD2 matches 11 bases. The CDR3 extends over 15 amino acids. Germline V gene lookup returns CDR1 SNHLY and CDR2 FYNNEI. The V gene end was trimmed by 6 bases and the J gene end by 9 bases; junction bases not matched to a gene: 10. CDR3 region: CASSPFSGRAGEQFF. The CDR3, as DNA: TGTGCCAGCAGCCCCTTTAGCGGGAGGGCCGGTGAGCAGTTCTTC.

The rearrangement joins TRBV7-6 to TRBJ1-1, with D hard to call. V lost 1 base and J lost 5, with 8 bases in between. Looked up from germline, CDR1 is SGHVS and CDR2 is FNYEAQ. This CDR3 region has 13 residues. The CDR3 coding sequence is TGTGCCAGCAGCTTAGAGGCAGGTACTGAAGCTTTCTTT. Encoded protein: CASSLEAGTEAFF.

This chain links TRBV2 with TRBJ1-5; no reliable D call. The CDR3 totals 13 residues. Looked up from germline, CDR1 is SNHLY and CDR2 is FYNNEI. V lost 3 bases, J lost 9 bases, and 12 bases lay in between. CDR3 nucleotides: TGTGCCAGCAGTGACGGGAGGTTATCGCCCCAGCATTTT. This sequence encodes CASSDGRLSPQHF.

V gene TRBV5-8 combines with J gene TRBJ1-5; 9 positions agree with TRBD1. There are 15 residues in the CDR3. CDR1 and CDR2 (germline): SGHTS, YDEGEE. Trimming took 4 bases from V and 5 from J; bases not matched to a gene: 7. The CDR3 loop is CASSNGQGWDQPQHF. CDR3 coding DNA: TGTGCCAGCAGCAACGGACAGGGGTGGGATCAGCCCCAGCATTTT.

DNA for the CDR3: TGTGCCAGCAGCATCTCTAGCGGGAGGAATAATGAGCAGTTCTTC. Its translation is CASSISSGRNNEQFF. The chain is built from TRBV7-3 and TRBJ2-1; 11 bases are shared with TRBD2. The CDR3 spans 15 residues. Trimming took 5 bases from V and 7 from J; bases not matched to a gene: 7. Germline V gene data show CDR1 as SGHTA and CDR2 as FQGTGA.

This clone was seen only once. The chain couples TRBV18 to TRBJ1-3, with 7 bases lining up with TRBD1. Trimming removed 4 bases from V and 0 bases from J; junction bases left unmatched: 18. This CDR3 spans 20 amino acids. From germline, CDR1 is KGHSH and CDR2 LQKENI. The CDR3 region has the DNA TGTGCCAGCTCACTACCAAACAGGGGAGGCCCTCAAAGCTCTGGAAACACCATATATTTT. This translates into CASSLPNRGGPQSSGNTIYF.